This T cell receptor beta chain was sequenced for a study of T-cell reconstitution after alpha-beta-depleted transplantation in children (dated by TCRdb to about 2016). Notes on the research overall: Using TCR repertoire profiling, the study followed T-cell immune reconstitution in a quantitative way in children after TCRalphabeta/CD19-depleted allogeneic hematopoietic cell transplantation.

Including cysteine and phenylalanine, the CDR3 has 15 amino acids. Here the CDR3 DNA is all that survives: 45 bases in frame from base 1. The germline V gene encodes CDR1 SGHDN and CDR2 FVKESK. V is trimmed back by 4 bases and J by 7 bases, and the junction contains 7 bases that no gene match accounts for. In this sample, this clonotype turned up many times. The antigen this receptor binds is unknown. No much larger clone is present one base from it, and per-base qualities are unavailable. Library preparation used PCR. TCRdb names Illumina HiSeq 2500 as the instrument used. TCR libraries were prepared with molecular barcoding, using unique molecular identifiers to normalize TCRbeta repertoire quantification. TCRdb itself trimmed the public reads at Q25 with fastp, ran MiXCR and retained productive beta chains. Merged by CDR3 protein, the rows form single entries marked with the most common genes and DNA. This sample has approximately 88,000 distinct CDR3 sequences in its table, and over 9% of those were observed once. The top ten clones comprise over 11% of the sample.

The V and J genes are TRBV14 and TRBJ2-2, with 9 central nucleotides matching TRBD2. The sample consisted of PBMCs from the stem cell graft donor, taken from the stem cell graft. This TCR came from a human donor who donated a stem cell graft to a child with inherited bone marrow failure. The CDR3 reads as follows: CASSRFSGSYGELFF. The base sequence is TGTGCCAGCAGCCGCTTTAGCGGGAGTTACGGGGAGCTGTTTTTT.